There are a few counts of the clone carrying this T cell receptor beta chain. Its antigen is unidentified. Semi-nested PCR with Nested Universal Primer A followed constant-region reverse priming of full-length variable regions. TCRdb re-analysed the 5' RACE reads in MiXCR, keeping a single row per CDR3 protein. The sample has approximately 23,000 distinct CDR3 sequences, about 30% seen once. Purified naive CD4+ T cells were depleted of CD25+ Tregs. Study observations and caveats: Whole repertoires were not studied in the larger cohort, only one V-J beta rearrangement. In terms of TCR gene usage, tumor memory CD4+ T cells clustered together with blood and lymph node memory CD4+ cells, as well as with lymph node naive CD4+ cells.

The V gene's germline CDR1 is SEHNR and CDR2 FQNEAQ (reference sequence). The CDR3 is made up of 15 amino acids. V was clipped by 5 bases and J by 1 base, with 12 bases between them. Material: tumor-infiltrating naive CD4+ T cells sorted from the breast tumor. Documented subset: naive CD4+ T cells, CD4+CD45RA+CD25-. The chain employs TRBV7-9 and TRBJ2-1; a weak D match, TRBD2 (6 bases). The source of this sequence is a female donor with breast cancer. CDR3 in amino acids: CASSPREKSYNEQFF. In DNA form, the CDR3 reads TGTGCCAGCAGCCCTCGGGAGAAGTCCTACAATGAGCAGTTCTTC.